This T cell receptor (beta chain) was observed in a study of identical twins. The study's findings and limits: Out-of-frame alpha sequences common to twins exhibited an excess of low generation probability. Memory repertoires showed no such pattern, whereas abundant cord blood beta clonotypes carried fewer insertions.

V lost 6 bases to trimming and J lost 0 bases, with 6 bases between them. The CDR3 is 12 amino acids. Germline V gene lookup returns CDR1 SGHRS and CDR2 YFSETQ. This clonotype turned up a few times. Antigen specificity is unknown. Using its own MiXCR run on the 5' RACE reads, TCRdb lists one record per CDR3 protein. The sample includes 450,000 to 500,000 distinct CDR3 sequences, around 15% seen only once; the top ten take 0.95% to 1%. These data were also reused for a study on yellow fever vaccine responses in identical twins.

The TCR was taken from a woman aged 18-29 years in good health. The sequenced sample was CD4+ T cells sorted from blood. The chain recombines TRBV5-1 with TRBJ2-5; D unresolved. The CDR3 DNA reads TGCGCCAGCACTGCGGACCAAGAGACCCAGTACTTC. Its protein product is CASTADQETQYF.